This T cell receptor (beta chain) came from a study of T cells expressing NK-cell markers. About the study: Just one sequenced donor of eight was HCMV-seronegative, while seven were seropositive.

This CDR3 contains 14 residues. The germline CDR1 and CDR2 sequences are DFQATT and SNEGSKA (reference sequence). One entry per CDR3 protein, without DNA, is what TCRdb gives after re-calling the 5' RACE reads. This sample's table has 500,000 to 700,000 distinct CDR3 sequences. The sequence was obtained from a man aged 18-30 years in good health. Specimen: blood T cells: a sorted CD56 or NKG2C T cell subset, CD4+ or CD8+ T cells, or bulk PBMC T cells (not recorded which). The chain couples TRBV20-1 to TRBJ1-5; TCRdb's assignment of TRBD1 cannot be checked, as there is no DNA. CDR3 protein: CSASRTGVPQPQHF.